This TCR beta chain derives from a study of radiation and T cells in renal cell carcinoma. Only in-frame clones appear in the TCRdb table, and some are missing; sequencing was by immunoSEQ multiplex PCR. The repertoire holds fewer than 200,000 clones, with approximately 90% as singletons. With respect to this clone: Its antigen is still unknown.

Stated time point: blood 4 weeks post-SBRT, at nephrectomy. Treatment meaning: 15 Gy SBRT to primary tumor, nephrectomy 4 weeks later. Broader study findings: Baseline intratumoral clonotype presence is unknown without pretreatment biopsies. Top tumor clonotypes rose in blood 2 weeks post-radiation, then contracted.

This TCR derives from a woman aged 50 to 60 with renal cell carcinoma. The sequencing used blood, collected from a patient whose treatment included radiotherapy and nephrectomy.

The chain's CDR3 is CATSLGQGARNEQFF. CDR3 DNA sequence: TGTGCCACCAGCCTGGGACAGGGGGCCCGGAATGAGCAGTTCTTC. The chain is built from TRBV15 and TRBJ2-1, with 12 bases lining up with TRBD1. Germline assignment: CDR1 LNHNV and CDR2 YYDKDF (reference sequence). Losses at the gene ends were 5 bases for V and 7 bases for J; bases not matched to a gene: 6. The CDR3 has 15 residues.